Listed here are 26 T cell receptor beta chains from one sample, sequenced in a study of cytomegalovirus exposure and HLA in healthy donors. The PCR contained 60 Vbeta and 13 Jbeta primers. Produced via immunoSEQ multiplex PCR; TCRdb's table is partial and in-frame only. Of 110,000 to 150,000 clones listed, around 10% were seen once; the top ten hold less than 2%. Sequences were obtained from PBMCs. Receptors were obtained from a man aged 50-60 years in good health and CMV-seronegative.

In its sample, this clone was seen a few times. The chain employs TRBV5-4 and TRBJ2-5; TRBD1 agrees at 7 bases. This CDR3 is 13 amino acids long. The V and J ends lost 4 bases and 2 bases, in that order; junction bases with no gene match: 2. Germline V gene data show CDR1 as SGHNT and CDR2 as YYREEE (reference sequence). For the CDR3, the DNA is TGTGCCAGCAGCCAGGGACAGCAAGAGACCCAGTACTTC. Its translation: CASSQGQQETQYF.

The V gene is TRBV28, the J gene TRBJ2-6; D might be TRBD1 (6 bases). Germline V gene sequence: CDR1 MDHEN, CDR2 SYDVKM. The CDR3 spans 16 residues. The germline V and J ends were trimmed by 5 bases and 2 bases, with 13 bases remaining between them. CDR3 DNA: TGTGCCAGCAGTGACCCCAGGGGAGCTGGGGCCAACGTCCTGACTTTC. Its translation: CASSDPRGAGANVLTF.

This chain links TRBV30 with TRBJ2-7, with D maybe TRBD2 (5 bases). CDR1 and CDR2 from the germline V gene are GTSNPN and SVGIG (reference sequence). The CDR3 extends over 13 amino acids. V shed 0 bases and J shed 4 bases, with 10 bases lying between them. The CDR3 region has the DNA TGTGCCTGGAGTGTAGGACTTCAATACGAGCAGTACTTC. Translating it yields CAWSVGLQYEQYF.

V usage is TRBV5-6 and J usage is TRBJ1-1; no definite D call. The V gene lost 0 bases and the J gene lost 4 bases, with 7 bases spanning the gap. There are 13 residues in the CDR3. Germline V gene sequence: CDR1 SGHDT, CDR2 YYEEEE. The CDR3 DNA sequence: TGTGCCAGCAGCTTGGGCGGGAGCACTGAAGCTTTCTTT. Protein: CASSLGGSTEAFF.

This rearrangement joins TRBV28 to TRBJ1-5; a possible D gene is TRBD1 (5 bases). Trimming pared 7 bases from V and 7 bases from J, leaving 17 bases between. Looked up from germline, CDR1 is MDHEN and CDR2 is SYDVKM. The CDR3 totals 14 residues. The CDR3 DNA sequence: TGTGCCAGCACCGGGGGGGGTAGTGCCCAGCCCCAGCATTTT. Residues: CASTGGGSAQPQHF. The whole variable domain, remainder taken from reference TRBV28 and TRBJ1-5, is DVKVTQSSRYLVKRTGEKVFLECVQDMDHENMFWYRQDPGLGLRLIYFSYDVKMKEKGDIPEGYSVSREKKERFSLILESASTNQTSMYLCASTGGGSAQPQHFGDGTRLSIL.

The chain is built from TRBV7-9 and TRBJ2-5; D remains ambiguous. Germline loops: CDR1 SEHNR, CDR2 FQNEAQ (reference sequence). V gave up 3 bases and J gave up 7 bases, with 9 bases separating them. This CDR3 has 12 amino acids. CDR3 in DNA: TGTGCCAGCAGCTTCGACCGAGGGACCCAGTACTTC. It translates to CASSFDRGTQYF.

This clone was picked up a small number of times. The chain links TRBV7-2 to TRBJ1-4, with D possibly matching TRBD1 (6 bases). This CDR3 is 15 amino acids long. Germline V CDR1 and CDR2: SGHTA, FQGNSA. Trimming removed 3 bases from V and 0 bases from J, with 8 bases in between. CDR3 sequence (DNA): TGTGCCAGCAGCTTTGGGACAACAACTAATGAAAAACTGTTTTTT. Translation gives CASSFGTTTNEKLFF.

This chain joins TRBV7-2 and TRBJ2-7; D may be TRBD1 (5 bases). Trimming took off 5 bases at V and 8 bases at J, with 16 bases between the two ends. This CDR3 comprises 13 residues. CDR1 and CDR2 (germline): SGHTA, FQGNSA. CDR3 DNA sequence: TGTGCCAGCAGCCGTCAGGGATTCGCCAAGCAGTACTTC. Translated: CASSRQGFAKQYF.

This clone was counted only a few times. The rearrangement uses TRBV6-1 and TRBJ2-1, with 8 nucleotides matching TRBD1. This CDR3 spans 20 amino acids. Germline V gene lookup returns CDR1 MNHNS and CDR2 SASEGT. The V segment lost 3 bases and the J segment 1 base; nucleotides outside the gene matches: 17. The CDR3 sequence: CASSETGDHRTGISYNEQFF. The CDR3 DNA reads as TGTGCCAGCAGTGAGACAGGGGACCACAGGACAGGGATATCCTACAATGAGCAGTTCTTC.

This clone was counted a few times. V is TRBV6-4 and J is TRBJ2-1; the D gene is possibly TRBD1 (6 bases). Germline CDR1 and CDR2: MRHNA and SNTAGT. The CDR3 is 15 amino acids. V lost 3 bases and J lost 0, with 9 bases in between. The CDR3 spells CASSERTASYNEQFF. The DNA for the CDR3 is TGTGCCAGCAGTGAGCGGACAGCCTCCTACAATGAGCAGTTCTTC.

The genes are TRBV9 and TRBJ1-2; D is unclear. The CDR3 totals 14 residues. The germline V gene encodes CDR1 SGDLS and CDR2 YYNGEE. The ends were cut back, 0 bases at V and 4 bases at J, with 10 bases in the middle. CDR3 residues: CASSVDAQPYGYTF. The CDR3 bases are TGTGCCAGCAGCGTAGACGCGCAACCCTATGGCTACACCTTC.

J is TRBJ2-5 and V is TRBV9, with a possible D match to TRBD2 (6 bases). V lost 0 bases to trimming and J lost 2 bases, with 11 bases between them. CDR3 length: 15 amino acids. From germline, CDR1 is SGDLS and CDR2 YYNGEE. For the CDR3, the DNA is TGTGCCAGCAGCGTAGCTCTGGGGACTCAAGAGACCCAGTACTTC. Residues: CASSVALGTQETQYF.

The chain is built from TRBV2 and TRBJ2-7, with D maybe TRBD2 (6 bases). The germline V gene encodes CDR1 SNHLY and CDR2 FYNNEI. Trimming stripped 6 bases from V and 4 bases from J, with 7 bases between. The length of the CDR3 is 11 residues. The CDR3 DNA reads as TGTGCCAGCAGGGGGGGTTACGAGCAGTACTTC. Its protein is CASRGGYEQYF.

This clone was recorded a few times. The chain has TRBV19 and TRBJ2-1; 9 bases align to TRBD1. V was clipped by 6 bases and J by 4 bases; unmatched bases: 13. The CDR3 length is 17 residues. Per germline, CDR1 LNHDA and CDR2 SQIVND (reference sequence). The DNA of the CDR3 is TGTGCCAGTAGCCGGGTCCCGGGACAGGGCGCTTACAATGAGCAGTTCTTC. Amino acids: CASSRVPGQGAYNEQFF.

This clone came up a few times. V is TRBV6-1 and J is TRBJ1-1, with D perhaps TRBD1 (5 bases). Germline V lookup: CDR1 MNHNS, CDR2 SASEGT. The CDR3 has 12 amino acids. V shed 6 bases and J shed 5 bases, with 10 bases lying between them. CDR3 bases: TGTGCCAGCAGGCCAGGGCTTACTGAAGCTTTCTTT. This gives the protein CASRPGLTEAFF.

This clone was counted a few times. V and J are TRBV9 and TRBJ1-4; perhaps TRBD1 as D (6 bases). There are 14 residues in the CDR3. Trimming stripped 0 bases from V and 7 bases from J, with 10 bases between. CDR1 is SGDLS, CDR2 YYNGEE, per germline. Here the CDR3 reads CASSVGGHGEKLFF. As DNA, the CDR3 is TGTGCCAGCAGCGTAGGGGGGCATGGTGAAAAACTGTTTTTT.

The chain uses TRBV7-3 and TRBJ1-1; no reliable D call. CDR3 length: 15 residues. Germline values: CDR1 SGHTA, CDR2 FQGTGA. V lost 2 bases to trimming and J lost 3 bases, with 13 bases between them. The DNA for the CDR3 is TGTGCCAGCAGCTTATTAGGGAGCGGGGACACTGAAGCTTTCTTT. It is translated as CASSLLGSGDTEAFF.

This clone was seen a handful of times. V is TRBV6-4 and J is TRBJ2-2; 8 bases line up with TRBD2. Trimming removed 5 bases from V and 3 bases from J; junction bases left unmatched: 8. The CDR3 length is 16 residues. CDR1 is MRHNA and CDR2 is SNTAGT in the germline V gene. The CDR3 sequence: CASSSSGVSDTGELFF. Here the CDR3 DNA reads TGTGCCAGCAGTAGTAGCGGGGTTTCGGACACCGGGGAGCTGTTTTTT.

There are a few counts of this clone. The chain uses TRBV30 and TRBJ2-1; 16 bases fit TRBD2. The CDR3 length is 16 residues. The V segment lost 8 bases and the J segment 7 bases; nucleotides outside the gene matches: 11. Germline V gene lookup returns CDR1 GTSNPN and CDR2 SVGIG (reference sequence). CDR3 amino acids: CARASGLAGGQNEQFF. The CDR3 DNA reads TGTGCCAGAGCTTCGGGACTAGCGGGGGGGCAGAATGAGCAGTTCTTC.

The V gene is TRBV5-1, the J gene TRBJ2-3, with 7 bases matching TRBD1. Germline V gene sequence: CDR1 SGHRS, CDR2 YFSETQ. CDR3 length equals 15 residues. V was pared by 4 bases and J by 2 bases, with 7 bases of the junction left unmatched. This CDR3 is CASSPDRALTDTQYF. The CDR3 region has the DNA TGCGCCAGCAGCCCTGACAGGGCCCTCACAGATACGCAGTATTTT.

This clone has only a few counts. The J gene is TRBJ2-3, the V gene TRBV5-5; 9 nucleotides line up with TRBD2. Per germline, CDR1 SGHKS and CDR2 YYEKEE (reference sequence). The CDR3 has 16 residues. Trimming at V came to 3 bases and at J to 4 bases, leaving 9 bases not matched to a gene. Here the CDR3 reads CASSSNIAGAADTQYF. CDR3 nucleotides: TGTGCCAGCAGCTCCAATATAGCGGGAGCGGCAGATACGCAGTATTTT.

The sample holds a few counts of this clone. The rearrangement uses TRBV2 and TRBJ2-4; 9 bases agree with TRBD1. CDR3 size: 17 residues. V was clipped by 5 bases and J by 2 bases; unmatched bases: 10. Germline CDR1 and CDR2: SNHLY and FYNNEI. The CDR3 loop is CASSPTTGGGTKNIQYF. CDR3 sequence (DNA): TGTGCCAGCAGTCCTACTACAGGGGGCGGAACCAAAAACATTCAGTACTTC. The variable domain in full, with the rest retrieved from reference TRBV2 and TRBJ2-4, is EPEVTQTPSHQVTQMGQEVILRCVPISNHLYFYWYRQILGQKVEFLVSFYNNEISEKSEIFDDQFSVERPDGSNFTLKIRSTKLEDSAMYFCASSPTTGGGTKNIQYFGAGTRLSVL.

This rearrangement joins TRBV6-1 to TRBJ2-7; 7 bases are shared with TRBD1. The CDR3 length is 15 residues. V lost 6 bases and J lost 6; bases outside the gene matches: 14. The germline CDR1 and CDR2 sequences are MNHNS and SASEGT. The CDR3 DNA reads as TGTGCCAGCAGCCCCCCCGGGCAGGGGGTACGCGAGCAGTACTTC. Amino acids: CASSPPGQGVREQYF.

This chain links TRBV19 with TRBJ2-5; tentatively, D is TRBD1 (6 bases). Trimming shortened V by 0 bases and J by 4 bases, and 6 bases separated the two germline ends. Per the germline V gene, CDR1 is LNHDA and CDR2 is SQIVND (reference sequence). The CDR3 totals 13 residues. The chain's CDR3 is CASSIEQGETQYF. CDR3 in DNA: TGTGCCAGTAGTATAGAACAGGGAGAGACCCAGTACTTC.

This sequence joins TRBV27 and TRBJ1-1, with D perhaps TRBD1 (5 bases). Deletions cut 4 bases from V and 2 bases from J, with 23 bases between. Germline loops: CDR1 MNHEY, CDR2 SMNVEV (reference sequence). This CDR3 has 18 amino acids. Written as DNA, the CDR3 is TGTGCCAGCAGTTCCACCGAGGGGATCGGGAGGGGTAACACTGAAGCTTTCTTT. This codes for CASSSTEGIGRGNTEAFF.

The chain joins TRBV29-1 to TRBJ2-3; tentative D call: TRBD1 (6 bases). From germline, CDR1 is SQVTM and CDR2 ANQGSEA. The CDR3 consists of 18 residues. The ends were cut back, 3 bases at V and 1 base at J, with 23 bases in the middle. As DNA, the CDR3 is TGCAGCGTTGATTCGTATAGTATCAGGGGAGAGGGCACAGATACGCAGTATTTT. Translation: CSVDSYSIRGEGTDTQYF.